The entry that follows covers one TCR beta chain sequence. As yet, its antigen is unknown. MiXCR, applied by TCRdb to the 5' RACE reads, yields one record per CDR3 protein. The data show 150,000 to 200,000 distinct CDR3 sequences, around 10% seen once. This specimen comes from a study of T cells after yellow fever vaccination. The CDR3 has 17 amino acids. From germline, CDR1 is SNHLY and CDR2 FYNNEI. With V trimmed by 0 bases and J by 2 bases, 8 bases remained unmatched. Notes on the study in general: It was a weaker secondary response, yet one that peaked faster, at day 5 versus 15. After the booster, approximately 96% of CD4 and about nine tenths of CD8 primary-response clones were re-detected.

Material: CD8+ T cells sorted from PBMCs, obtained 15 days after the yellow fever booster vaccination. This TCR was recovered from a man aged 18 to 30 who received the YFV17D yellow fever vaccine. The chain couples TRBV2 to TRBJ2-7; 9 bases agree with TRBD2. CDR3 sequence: CASSEALPAGGPYEQYF. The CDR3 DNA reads TGTGCCAGCAGTGAAGCGCTTCCAGCGGGGGGCCCCTACGAGCAGTACTTC. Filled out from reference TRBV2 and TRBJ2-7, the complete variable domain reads EPEVTQTPSHQVTQMGQEVILRCVPISNHLYFYWYRQILGQKVEFLVSFYNNEISEKSEIFDDQFSVERPDGSNFTLKIRSTKLEDSAMYFCASSEALPAGGPYEQYFGPGTRLTVT.